Listed below are T cell receptor beta chains from one sample, sequenced in a study of T cells in Graves' hyperthyroidism and ophthalmopathy. TCRdb fed the multiplex PCR reads into MiXCR, producing one record per CDR3 protein. The sample gives 550,000 to 700,000 distinct CDR3 sequences, 14% to 15% of which show up once; roughly 4.5% is in the top ten. The sample was blood. The receptor set was obtained from a woman between 35 and 50 years old with Graves' ophthalmopathy. CDR3s include the opening cysteine and the closing phenylalanine or tryptophan. The order of the fields is CDR3 length, V gene, J gene, CDR3 protein.

cdr3_length: 12
v_call: TRBV10-3
j_call: TRBJ2-7
cdr3_aa: CAISGETYEQYF

cdr3_length: 15
v_call: TRBV20-1
j_call: TRBJ1-6
cdr3_aa: CSAKTGSSYNSPLHF

cdr3_length: 14
v_call: TRBV5-1
j_call: TRBJ1-1
cdr3_aa: CASSSLPGNTEAFF

cdr3_length: 16
v_call: TRBV12-3/TRBV12-4
j_call: TRBJ2-5
cdr3_aa: CASSLAIRTSEGTQYF

cdr3_length: 14
v_call: TRBV11-2
j_call: TRBJ1-5
cdr3_aa: CASSLGGPTQPQHF

cdr3_length: 13
v_call: TRBV20-1
j_call: TRBJ2-5
cdr3_aa: CSARGDYQETQYF

cdr3_length: 13
v_call: TRBV18
j_call: TRBJ1-5
cdr3_aa: CASSPGVTQPQHF

cdr3_length: 12
v_call: TRBV6-1
j_call: TRBJ2-7
cdr3_aa: CAGGQNSYEQYF

cdr3_length: 14
v_call: TRBV2
j_call: TRBJ2-7
cdr3_aa: CASSEASGSYEQYF

cdr3_length: 13
v_call: TRBV9
j_call: TRBJ1-1
cdr3_aa: CASSVGGDSEAFF